The 20 T cell receptor beta chains in this list originate from one sample, sequenced in a study of regulatory T cells in long-lasting Graves disease. Time point noted: newly diagnosed GD, antithyroid drugs for less than 3 months. RNA isolated from PBMCs was used to make the TCR library. According to the study, TCR beta libraries were built with iRepertoire HTBI primers and CDR3-region Arm-PCR. TCRdb redid the calling of the multiplex PCR reads with MiXCR, one entry per CDR3 protein. In the table there are fewer than 550,000 distinct CDR3 sequences, about 16% of which are singletons. The data were also submitted as part of a second study, on T cells in Graves' hyperthyroidism and ophthalmopathy.

The input for sequencing was peripheral blood mononuclear cells (PBMCs), taken at new diagnosis, from a patient treated with antithyroid drugs. The receptors here all came from a woman aged 40 to 65 with Graves disease.

This clonotype was picked up many times. The chain uses TRBV5-1 and TRBJ1-1, with 11 bases that match TRBD1. The CDR3 is 16 residues long. V was pared by 7 bases and J by 0 bases, with 8 bases of the junction left unmatched. Germline assignment: CDR1 SGHRS and CDR2 YFSETQ. In DNA form, the CDR3 reads TGCGCCAGCCAACCGGGACAGGGGGGAATGAACACTGAAGCTTTCTTT. Amino acids: CASQPGQGGMNTEAFF.

This clonotype was detected many times. This chain uses TRBV7-9 with TRBJ1-1, with a possible D match to TRBD1 (5 bases). There are 13 residues in the CDR3. V was cut by 1 base and J by 7 bases, with 10 bases left in between. Looked up from germline, CDR1 is SEHNR and CDR2 is FQNEAQ (reference sequence). The CDR3 reads CASSLVREGEAFF. The CDR3 DNA sequence: TGTGCCAGCAGCTTAGTCAGGGAAGGTGAAGCTTTCTTT.

In this sample, this clonotype turned up many times. This sequence joins TRBV5-1 and TRBJ2-3; D gene unclear. Trimming pared 3 bases from V and 4 bases from J, leaving 9 bases between. This CDR3 has 13 residues. Germline CDR1 and CDR2: SGHRS and YFSETQ. The CDR3 DNA is TGCGCCAGCAGCTATGAGAAACCAGATACGCAGTATTTT. Its protein product is CASSYEKPDTQYF.

Regarding this clonotype: This sequence may be a read error, since a much larger clone differs from it by one base. The genes are TRBV3-1 and TRBJ2-7; TRBD1 matches at 7 bases. Germline-derived CDR1 and CDR2 are LGHDT and YNNKEL (reference sequence). CDR3 length: 14 amino acids. For the CDR3, the DNA is TGTGCCGGCAGCCAACTAAGACAGGGAATGGAGCAGTACTTC. It encodes CAGSQLRQGMEQYF.

At least ten counts were recorded for this clonotype. The gene calls are TRBV12-3 or TRBV12-4 and TRBJ1-1; D not certain. Trimming removed 3 bases from V and 1 base from J, with 9 bases in between. This CDR3 is built from 14 residues. The CDR3 coding sequence is TGTGCCAGCAGTTTTGGGAGGCAGAACACTGAAGCTTTCTTT. Its translation is CASSFGRQNTEAFF.

J is TRBJ2-1 and V is TRBV27; the D gene is possibly TRBD1 (5 bases). The CDR3 extends over 15 amino acids. The germline V gene encodes CDR1 MNHEY and CDR2 SMNVEV (reference sequence). The ends were cut back, 7 bases at V and 0 bases at J, with 13 bases in the middle. CDR3 coding DNA: TGTGCCAGCACTCGACAGAATCCCTCCTACAATGAGCAGTTCTTC. This encodes CASTRQNPSYNEQFF.

This clonotype was found many times. The chain is built from TRBV20-1 and TRBJ2-5; D might be TRBD2 (5 bases). Germline CDR1 and CDR2: DFQATT and SNEGSKA (reference sequence). The V gene lost 5 bases and the J gene lost 5 bases, with 15 bases spanning the gap. The CDR3 is made up of 13 amino acids. The CDR3 is CSARREGPETQYF. In DNA, the CDR3 is TGCAGTGCTCGCCGGGAAGGGCCCGAGACCCAGTACTTC.

There are many counts of this clonotype. CDR3 region: CASSVYRGGNTEAFF. CDR3 coding DNA: TGTGCCAGCAGTGTTTACAGGGGGGGGAACACTGAAGCTTTCTTT. V gene TRBV6-1 combines with J gene TRBJ1-1, with 8 bases that match TRBD1. Germline values: CDR1 MNHNS, CDR2 SASEGT. CDR3 size: 15 residues. J was trimmed by 1 base and V by 4 bases; bases with no gene match: 5.

CDR3 in DNA: TGTGCCAGCAGTGAACAGGGACAGGGTGGTTCACCCCTCCACTTT. This sequence encodes CASSEQGQGGSPLHF. V is TRBV2 and J is TRBJ1-6, with TRBD1 matching over 9 bases. The V segment lost 2 bases and the J segment 9 bases; nucleotides outside the gene matches: 5. The CDR3 has 15 residues. Germline CDR1 SNHLY, CDR2 FYNNEI.

This chain links TRBV7-9 with TRBJ1-4, with 7 bases fitting TRBD1. This CDR3 has 14 amino acids. From germline, CDR1 is SEHNR and CDR2 FQNEAQ (reference sequence). With V trimmed by 5 bases and J by 5 bases, 5 bases remained unmatched. CDR3 loop: CASSQQGLNEKLFF. CDR3 sequence (DNA): TGTGCCAGCAGCCAACAGGGGCTGAATGAAAAACTGTTTTTT. The complete variable domain, with remaining parts taken from reference TRBV7-9 and TRBJ1-4, reads DTGVSQNPRHKITKRGQNVTFRCDPISEHNRLYWYRQTLGQGPEFLTYFQNEAQLEKSRLLSDRFSAERPKGSFSTLEIQRTEQGDSAMYLCASSQQGLNEKLFFGSGTQLSVL.

With regard to this clonotype: A clone one base away is much larger, so this may be a read error. This rearrangement joins TRBV12-3 or TRBV12-4 to TRBJ2-1; the match to TRBD1 covers 9 bases. Trimming removed 6 bases from V and 10 bases from J; junction bases left unmatched: 16. There are 16 residues in the CDR3. The CDR3 protein is CASSPQTGTGTYEQFF. Written as DNA, the CDR3 is TGTGCCAGCAGCCCCCAAACCGGGACAGGGACCTACGAGCAGTTCTTC.

This clonotype was seen at least ten times. The chain uses TRBV28 and TRBJ2-7; D ambiguous. Germline V CDR1 and CDR2: MDHEN, SYDVKM. Trimming cost V 6 bases and J 2 bases, with 14 bases left between them. The CDR3 runs to 14 residues. DNA for the CDR3: TGTGCCAGCAGGCCCCCTGGACCAACCTACGAGCAGTACTTC. Its protein is CASRPPGPTYEQYF.

The chain carries TRBV13 and TRBJ2-2, with TRBD2 matching over 8 bases. Germline lookup yields CDR1 PRHDT and CDR2 FYEKMQ (reference sequence). The trim removed 5 bases at V and 7 bases at J, leaving 12 bases unmatched. The CDR3 is made up of 16 amino acids. CDR3 nucleotides: TGTGCCAGCAGCCCCATGGCGGGGGGTGCGAGCGGGGAGCTGTTTTTT. This gives the protein CASSPMAGGASGELFF.

In this sample, this clonotype turned up a few times. This chain links TRBV13 with TRBJ1-2; D is undetermined. The germline gives CDR1 PRHDT, CDR2 FYEKMQ (reference sequence). There are 13 residues in the CDR3. The ends were cut back, 5 bases at V and 4 bases at J, with 11 bases in the middle. The CDR3 bases are TGTGCCAGCAGCAGGACTCTCGGCTATGGCTACACCTTC. It specifies CASSRTLGYGYTF. The full variable domain, with the rest looked up from reference TRBV13 and TRBJ1-2, is AAGVIQSPRHLIKEKRETATLKCYPIPRHDTVYWYQQGPGQDPQFLISFYEKMQSDKGSIPDRFSAQQFSDYHSELNMSSLELGDSALYFCASSRTLGYGYTFGSGTRLTVV.

Ten or more counts support this clonotype. V is TRBV29-1 and J is TRBJ2-7, with D perhaps given as TRBD1 or TRBD2 (6 bases each). The CDR3 covers 12 residues. The V end lost 6 bases, the J end lost 1 base, and 10 bases lay between the germline ends. Germline CDR1 SQVTM, CDR2 ANQGSEA. The DNA for the CDR3 is TGCAGCGTAAGAGGGGGGTCCTACGAGCAGTACTTC. Protein: CSVRGGSYEQYF.

The chain couples TRBV20-1 to TRBJ2-5, with unresolved D. The CDR3 is 14 amino acids. Trimming removed 5 bases at V and 5 bases at J, with 18 bases between. Germline V gene lookup returns CDR1 DFQATT and CDR2 SNEGSKA (reference sequence). The CDR3 sequence is CSAGRAPDRETQYF. The CDR3 DNA is TGCAGTGCTGGCCGGGCCCCTGATCGGGAGACCCAGTACTTC.

The table lists this clonotype with a few counts. The chain combines TRBV5-4 with TRBJ2-2; D gene uncertain. The CDR3 consists of 14 residues. V shed 4 bases and J shed 4 bases, with 11 bases lying between them. The germline CDR1 and CDR2 sequences are SGHNT and YYREEE (reference sequence). CDR3 sequence: CASSPNGFTGELFF. CDR3 in DNA: TGTGCCAGCAGCCCAAACGGGTTCACCGGGGAGCTGTTTTTT.

The V gene is TRBV3-1, the J gene TRBJ2-4; 10 bases align to TRBD1. The CDR3 extends over 19 amino acids. The V gene end was trimmed by 1 base and the J gene end by 0 bases; junction bases not matched to a gene: 9. Germline V gene sequence: CDR1 LGHDT, CDR2 YNNKEL (reference sequence). As DNA, the CDR3 is TGTGCCAGCAGCCAAGCTTGGGACAGGGGAAAGCAAGCCAAAAACATTCAGTACTTC. Encoded protein: CASSQAWDRGKQAKNIQYF.

This clonotype was picked up many times. The gene calls are TRBV7-6 and TRBJ1-3; D gene uncertain. V lost 1 base to trimming and J lost 2 bases, with 6 bases between them. The CDR3 loop spans 14 amino acids. Germline V gene lookup returns CDR1 SGHVS and CDR2 FNYEAQ. The CDR3 sequence: CASSLGTTGNTIYF. CDR3 coding DNA: TGTGCCAGCAGCTTAGGTACAACTGGAAACACCATATATTTT.

V and J are TRBV14 and TRBJ2-3, with D possibly called TRBD1 or TRBD2 (5 bases each). The CDR3 runs to 17 residues. Germline V gene lookup returns CDR1 SGHDN and CDR2 FVKESK. The ends were cut back, 1 base at V and 2 bases at J, with 16 bases in the middle. The CDR3 protein is CASSQGDRGKYTDTQYF. As DNA, the CDR3 is TGTGCCAGCAGCCAAGGGGACCGGGGAAAATACACAGATACGCAGTATTTT.